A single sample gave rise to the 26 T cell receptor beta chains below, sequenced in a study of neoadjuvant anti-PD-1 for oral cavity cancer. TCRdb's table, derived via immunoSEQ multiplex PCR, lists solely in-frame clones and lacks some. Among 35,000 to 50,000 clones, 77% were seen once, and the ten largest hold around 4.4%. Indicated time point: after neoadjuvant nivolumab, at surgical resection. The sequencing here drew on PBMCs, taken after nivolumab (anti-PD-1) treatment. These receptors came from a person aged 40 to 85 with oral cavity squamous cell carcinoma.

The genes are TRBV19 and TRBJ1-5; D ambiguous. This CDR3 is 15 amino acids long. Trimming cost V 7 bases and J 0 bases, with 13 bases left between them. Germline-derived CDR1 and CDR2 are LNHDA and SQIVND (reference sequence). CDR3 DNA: TGTGCCAGTATCACGACGGGGAGTAGCAATCAGCCCCAGCATTTT. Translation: CASITTGSSNQPQHF.

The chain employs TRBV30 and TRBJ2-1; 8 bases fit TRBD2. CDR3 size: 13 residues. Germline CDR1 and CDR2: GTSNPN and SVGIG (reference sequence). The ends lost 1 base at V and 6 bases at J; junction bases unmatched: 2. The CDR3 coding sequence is TGTGCCTGGAGTGGAGCGGGAGTCAATGAGCAGTTCTTC. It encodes CAWSGAGVNEQFF.

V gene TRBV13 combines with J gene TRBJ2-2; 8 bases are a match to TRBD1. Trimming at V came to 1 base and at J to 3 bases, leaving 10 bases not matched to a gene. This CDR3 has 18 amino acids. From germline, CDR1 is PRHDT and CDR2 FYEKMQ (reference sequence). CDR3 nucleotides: TGTGCCAGCAGCTTAGAGGGCAGGACAGGGAGTGACACCGGGGAGCTGTTTTTT. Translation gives CASSLEGRTGSDTGELFF. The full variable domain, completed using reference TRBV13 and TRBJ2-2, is AAGVIQSPRHLIKEKRETATLKCYPIPRHDTVYWYQQGPGQDPQFLISFYEKMQSDKGSIPDRFSAQQFSDYHSELNMSSLELGDSALYFCASSLEGRTGSDTGELFFGEGSRLTVL.

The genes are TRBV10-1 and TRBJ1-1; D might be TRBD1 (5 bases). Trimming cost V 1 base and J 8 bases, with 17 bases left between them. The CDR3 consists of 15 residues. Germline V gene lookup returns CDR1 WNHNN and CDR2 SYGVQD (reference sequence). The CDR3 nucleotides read TGCGCCAGCAGTGAGTTGTATACAGCCAGGGCGGAAGCTTTCTTT. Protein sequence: CASSELYTARAEAFF.

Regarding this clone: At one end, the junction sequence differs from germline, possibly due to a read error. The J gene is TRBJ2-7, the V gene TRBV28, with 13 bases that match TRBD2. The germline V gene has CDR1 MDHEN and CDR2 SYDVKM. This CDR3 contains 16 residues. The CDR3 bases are TGTGCCAGCAGTCCACCCCTCTCAGGACTAGCGGGAGAGGTGATCTTC. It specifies CASSPPLSGLAGEVIF. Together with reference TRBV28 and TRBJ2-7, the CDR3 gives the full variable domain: DVKVTQSSRYLVKRTGEKVFLECVQDMDHENMFWYRQDPGLGLRLIYFSYDVKMKEKGDIPEGYSVSREKKERFSLILESASTNQTSMYLCASSPPLSGLAGEVIFGPGTRLTVT.

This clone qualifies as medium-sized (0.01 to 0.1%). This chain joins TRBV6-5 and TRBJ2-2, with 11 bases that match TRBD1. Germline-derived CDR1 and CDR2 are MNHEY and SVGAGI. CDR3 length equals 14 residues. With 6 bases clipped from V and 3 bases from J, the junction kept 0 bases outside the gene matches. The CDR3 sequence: CASRGQGDTGELFF. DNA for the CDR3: TGTGCCAGCAGGGGACAGGGGGACACCGGGGAGCTGTTTTTT.

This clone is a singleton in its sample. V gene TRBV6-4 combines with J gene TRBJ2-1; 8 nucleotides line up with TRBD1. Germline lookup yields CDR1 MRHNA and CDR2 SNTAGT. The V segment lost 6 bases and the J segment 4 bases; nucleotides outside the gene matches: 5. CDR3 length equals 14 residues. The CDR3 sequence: CASSPGTGYNEQFF. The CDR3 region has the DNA TGTGCCAGCAGCCCCGGGACAGGATACAATGAGCAGTTCTTC.

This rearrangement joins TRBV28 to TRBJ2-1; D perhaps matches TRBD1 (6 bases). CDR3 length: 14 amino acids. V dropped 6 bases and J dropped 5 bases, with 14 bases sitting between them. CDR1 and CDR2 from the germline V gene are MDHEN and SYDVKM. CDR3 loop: CASSRTAFNNEQFF. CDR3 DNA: TGTGCCAGCAGCCGGACAGCTTTTAACAATGAGCAGTTCTTC.

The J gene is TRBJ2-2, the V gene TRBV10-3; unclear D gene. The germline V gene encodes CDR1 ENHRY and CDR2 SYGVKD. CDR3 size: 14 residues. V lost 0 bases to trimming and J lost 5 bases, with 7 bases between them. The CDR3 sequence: CAISESAVTGELFF. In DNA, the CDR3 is TGTGCCATCAGTGAGTCAGCAGTTACCGGGGAGCTGTTTTTT.

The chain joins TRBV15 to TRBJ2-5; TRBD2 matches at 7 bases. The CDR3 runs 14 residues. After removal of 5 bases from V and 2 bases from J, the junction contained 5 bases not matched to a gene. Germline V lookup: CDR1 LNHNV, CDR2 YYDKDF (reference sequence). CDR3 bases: TGTGCCACCAGCGAAGACGGGGGGCAAGAGACCCAGTACTTC. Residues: CATSEDGGQETQYF.

CDR3 sequence: CSARGDTLNTEAFF. Here the CDR3 DNA reads TGCAGCGCCCGCGGGGATACCTTGAACACTGAAGCTTTCTTT. This chain connects TRBV29-1 to TRBJ1-1; D unclear. The CDR3 runs to 14 residues. Trimming stripped 7 bases from V and 0 bases from J, with 15 bases between. The germline V gene has CDR1 SQVTM and CDR2 ANQGSEA.

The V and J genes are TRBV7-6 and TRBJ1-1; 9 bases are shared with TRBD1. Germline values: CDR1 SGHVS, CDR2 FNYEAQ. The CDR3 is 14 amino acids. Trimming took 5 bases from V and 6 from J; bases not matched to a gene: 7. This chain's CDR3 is CASSNYRGPAEAFF. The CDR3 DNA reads TGTGCCAGCAGCAACTACAGGGGGCCGGCTGAAGCTTTCTTT.

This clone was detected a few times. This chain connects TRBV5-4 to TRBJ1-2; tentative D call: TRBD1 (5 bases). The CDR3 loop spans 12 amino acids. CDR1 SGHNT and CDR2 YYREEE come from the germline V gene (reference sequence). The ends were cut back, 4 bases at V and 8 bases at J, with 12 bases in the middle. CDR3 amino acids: CASSKWGVGYTF. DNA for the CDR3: TGTGCCAGCAGCAAATGGGGGGTCGGCTACACCTTC.

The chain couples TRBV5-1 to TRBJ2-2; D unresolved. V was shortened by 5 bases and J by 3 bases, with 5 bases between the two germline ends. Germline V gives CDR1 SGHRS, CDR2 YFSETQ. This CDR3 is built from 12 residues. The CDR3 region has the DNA TGCGCCAGCAGTCGGGACACCGGGGAGCTGTTTTTT. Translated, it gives CASSRDTGELFF.

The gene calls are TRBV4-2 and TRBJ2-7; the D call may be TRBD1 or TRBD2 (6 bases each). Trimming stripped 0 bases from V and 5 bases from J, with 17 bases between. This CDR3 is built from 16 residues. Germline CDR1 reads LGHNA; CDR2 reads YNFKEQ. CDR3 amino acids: CASSQDLRQGRNEQYF. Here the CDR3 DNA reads TGTGCCAGCAGCCAAGATCTTAGGCAGGGGAGGAACGAGCAGTACTTC.

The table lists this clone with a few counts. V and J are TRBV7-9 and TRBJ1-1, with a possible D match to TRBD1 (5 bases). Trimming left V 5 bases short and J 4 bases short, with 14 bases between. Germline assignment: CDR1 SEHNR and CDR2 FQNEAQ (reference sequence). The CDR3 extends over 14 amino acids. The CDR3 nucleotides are TGTGCCAGCAGCCTAGATTGGGGGGGCACTGAAGCTTTCTTT. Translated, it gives CASSLDWGGTEAFF.

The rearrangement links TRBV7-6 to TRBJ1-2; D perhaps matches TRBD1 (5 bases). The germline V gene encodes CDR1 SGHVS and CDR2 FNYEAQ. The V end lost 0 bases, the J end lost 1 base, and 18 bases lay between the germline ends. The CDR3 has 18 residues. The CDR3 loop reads CASSLASVVQDINYGYTF. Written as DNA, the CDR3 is TGTGCCAGCAGCTTAGCAAGTGTGGTACAGGATATTAACTATGGCTACACCTTC.

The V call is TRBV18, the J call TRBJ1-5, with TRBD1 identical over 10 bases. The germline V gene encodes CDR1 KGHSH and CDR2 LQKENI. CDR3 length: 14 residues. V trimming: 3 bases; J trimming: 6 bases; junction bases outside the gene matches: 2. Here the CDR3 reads CASSPGQGSQPQHF. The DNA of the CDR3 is TGTGCCAGCTCACCGGGACAGGGGAGTCAGCCCCAGCATTTT.

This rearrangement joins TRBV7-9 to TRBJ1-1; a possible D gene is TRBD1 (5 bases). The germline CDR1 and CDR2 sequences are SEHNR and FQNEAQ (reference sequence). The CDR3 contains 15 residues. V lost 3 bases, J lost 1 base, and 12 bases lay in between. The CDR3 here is CASSLEGQRNTEAFF. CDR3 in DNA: TGTGCCAGCAGCTTGGAAGGACAACGGAACACTGAAGCTTTCTTT.

The CDR3 region has the DNA TGTGCCAGCAGCTTAGCGATGGGTAACAATGAGCAGTTCTTC. It encodes CASSLAMGNNEQFF. This chain links TRBV7-9 with TRBJ2-1; unclear D gene. Trimming removed 0 bases from V and 5 bases from J, with 8 bases in between. The CDR3 totals 14 residues. The germline V gene has CDR1 SEHNR and CDR2 FQNEAQ (reference sequence).

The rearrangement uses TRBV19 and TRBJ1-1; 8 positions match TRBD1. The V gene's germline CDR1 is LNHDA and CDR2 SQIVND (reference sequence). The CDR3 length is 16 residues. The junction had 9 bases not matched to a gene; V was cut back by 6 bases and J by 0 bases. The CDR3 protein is CASRKDREGMNTEAFF. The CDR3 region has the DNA TGTGCCAGTAGAAAGGACAGGGAGGGAATGAACACTGAAGCTTTCTTT.

The CDR3 DNA is TGTGCCAGCAGTGACGGGGGGGTTGGGACTGAAGCTTTCTTT. Translation gives CASSDGGVGTEAFF. The rearrangement links TRBV6-1 to TRBJ1-1; D is perhaps TRBD1 (5 bases). CDR1 is MNHNS, CDR2 SASEGT, per germline. The V and J ends lost 3 bases and 5 bases respectively, with 13 bases between them. The CDR3 totals 14 residues.

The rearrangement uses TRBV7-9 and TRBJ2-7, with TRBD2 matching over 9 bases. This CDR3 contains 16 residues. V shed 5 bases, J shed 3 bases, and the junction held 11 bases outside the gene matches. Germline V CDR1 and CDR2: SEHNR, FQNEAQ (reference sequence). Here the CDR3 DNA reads TGTGCCAGCAGCGCCGAGGGACTAGCAAATTTCTACGAGCAGTACTTC. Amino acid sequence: CASSAEGLANFYEQYF.

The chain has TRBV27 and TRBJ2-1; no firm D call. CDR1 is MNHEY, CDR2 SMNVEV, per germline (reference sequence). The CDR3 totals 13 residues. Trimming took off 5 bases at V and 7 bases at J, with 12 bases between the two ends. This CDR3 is CASSRPQKNEQFF. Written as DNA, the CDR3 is TGTGCCAGCAGTCGGCCTCAGAAAAATGAGCAGTTCTTC.

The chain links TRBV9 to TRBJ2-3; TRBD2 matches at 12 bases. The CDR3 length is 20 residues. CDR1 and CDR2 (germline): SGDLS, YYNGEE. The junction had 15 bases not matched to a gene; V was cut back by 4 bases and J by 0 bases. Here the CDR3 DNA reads TGTGCCAGCAGCCTTTTTGGGGGACTAGCGGGTGCTAGGAGCACAGATACGCAGTATTTT. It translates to CASSLFGGLAGARSTDTQYF.

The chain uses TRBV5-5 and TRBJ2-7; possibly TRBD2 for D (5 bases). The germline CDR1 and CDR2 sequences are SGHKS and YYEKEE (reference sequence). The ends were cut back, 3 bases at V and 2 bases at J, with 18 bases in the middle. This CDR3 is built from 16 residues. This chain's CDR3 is CASSSGGGGFPYEQYF. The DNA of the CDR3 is TGTGCCAGCAGCTCTGGAGGAGGAGGATTCCCCTACGAGCAGTACTTC.